A selection of T cell receptor beta chains follows, all from one sample in a study of cytomegalovirus exposure and HLA in healthy donors. The repertoire was sequenced with immunoSEQ multiplex PCR; TCRdb's copy has only in-frame clones and lacks some. There are 150,000 or so clones in the sample; 60% to 85% occur only once, and less than 3.5% lies in the top ten. Sequenced input: PBMCs. Source of these receptors: a middle-aged man in good health and CMV-seropositive. Both conserved end residues are part of each CDR3. Clone size is shown for a subset of rows, as once, few, many or a class of expanded clone.

V gene	clone size	CDR3 protein
TRBV30	few	CAWVTWDRENSPLHF
TRBV2	NA	CASHGLAVNTGELFF
TRBV15	NA	CATSLGQSSYNEQFF
TRBV5-4	NA	CASSYPGQGDSRGYTF
TRBV7-3	NA	CASSRGQGGFNEQYF
TRBV29-1	NA	CSALPGQGARDGYTF
TRBV7-6	few	CASSCRLAKPITLRKEQYF
TRBV10-2	NA	CASSGASGGYGYTF
TRBV10-3	few	CAIRGTSGREDTQYF
TRBV27	few	CASSPNPGQGTEQYF
TRBV30	NA	CAGGQRWDSPLHF
TRBV29-1	few	CSVESGWFNEQFF
TRBV18	NA	CASSSDRQETQYF
TRBV13	NA	CASSLVSRGKGYTF
TRBV6-5	once	CASSLITGGGTEAFF
TRBV29-1	NA	CSVAITDTQYF
TRBV29-1	once	CSVEPDSLNTEAFF
TRBV5-4	NA	CASSPSVVNTEAFF
TRBV11-3	NA	CASSLVTGTGELFF
TRBV7-9	NA	CSSSLALGFGELFF
TRBV7-3	NA	CASSSGTWSEAFF
TRBV5-8	NA	CASSGDTYPSNYGYTF
TRBV5-1	NA	CASSWGQQSTEAFF
TRBV7-2	NA	CASSLAMRSTEAFF
TRBV30	NA	CAWSAGRSSNSGANVLTF
TRBV18	NA	CASSPLPRTGISGNTIYF
TRBV7-2	NA	CASSLPLLDTQYF
TRBV9	NA	CASSGHARGSYNEQFF
TRBV4-3	few	CASSQDWTASTDTQYF
TRBV5-1	NA	CASSVTRTYEQYF
TRBV10-3	few	CATSRDSDIQGYTF
TRBV5-1	few	CASSLVSGFGTSRTPGYYEQYF
TRBV7-2	few	CASSSASGGKNEQYF
TRBV19	NA	CASSISGSRQPQHF
TRBV27	NA	CASSFGQLNTEAFF